Below, 9 T cell receptor beta chains from the same sample are listed, as sequenced in a study of blood T cell repertoires in COVID-19. Using immunoSEQ multiplex PCR, the repertoire was profiled, and TCRdb retains in-frame clones only, with some absent. The sample lists about 62,000 clones, 86% occurring once. Sequencing was performed on peripheral blood. These receptors were collected from a woman at least 80 years old with acute or convalescent COVID-19.

The chain is built from TRBV5-1 and TRBJ2-2, with 8 bases matching TRBD1. The CDR3 covers 14 residues. Germline assignment: CDR1 SGHRS and CDR2 YFSETQ. The V and J ends lost 5 bases and 6 bases, in that order; junction bases with no gene match: 6. The CDR3 spells CASRDRVNAGELFF. The CDR3 DNA sequence: TGCGCCAGCAGGGACAGGGTTAACGCCGGGGAGCTGTTTTTT.

The chain employs TRBV9 and TRBJ2-1, with 7 bases aligning to TRBD2. Germline CDR1 SGDLS, CDR2 YYNGEE. V trimming: 0 bases; J trimming: 10 bases; junction bases outside the gene matches: 4. The CDR3 length is 13 residues. The CDR3 loop is CASSVEPAGEQFF. CDR3 DNA sequence: TGTGCCAGCAGCGTAGAACCAGCGGGGGAGCAGTTCTTC.

This clone was seen a handful of times. V and J are TRBV9 and TRBJ1-2, with D possibly being TRBD1 (5 bases). Germline V CDR1 and CDR2: SGDLS, YYNGEE. The CDR3 is 15 amino acids. Trimming pared 3 bases from V and 0 bases from J, leaving 12 bases between. The CDR3 DNA follows: TGTGCCAGCAGCGCCACCGCAGGGCCTAACTATGGCTACACCTTC. Its translation: CASSATAGPNYGYTF.

V gene TRBV9 combines with J gene TRBJ2-2; TRBD2 is a possible D gene (6 bases). Trimming took 4 bases from V and 1 from J, leaving 17 bases between them. Germline V CDR1 and CDR2: SGDLS, YYNGEE. This CDR3 has 17 residues. This chain's CDR3 is CASSPRRAGKNTGELFF. The DNA of the CDR3 is TGTGCCAGCAGCCCCCGTAGGGCGGGGAAGAACACCGGGGAGCTGTTTTTT.

The V gene is TRBV2, the J gene TRBJ1-6, with D tentatively TRBD1 (5 bases). CDR1 is SNHLY and CDR2 is FYNNEI in the germline V gene. Trimming pared 1 base from V and 0 bases from J, leaving 19 bases between. The CDR3 totals 20 residues. The DNA of the CDR3 is TGTGCCAGCAGTGAAGGTCGTGTTTACAGGCGGGGCTCCTATAATTCACCCCTCCACTTT. This translates into CASSEGRVYRRGSYNSPLHF.

The CDR3 DNA reads TGTGCCAGCAGCATTTTGACAGGGTTGGCTTTCTTT. Residues: CASSILTGLAFF. This chain connects TRBV7-9 to TRBJ1-1; 7 bases map to TRBD1. The germline V gene has CDR1 SEHNR and CDR2 FQNEAQ (reference sequence). With V trimmed by 5 bases and J by 11 bases, 8 bases remained unmatched. The CDR3 covers 12 residues.

The rearrangement links TRBV27 to TRBJ2-7, with D maybe TRBD2 (5 bases). The germline V and J ends were trimmed by 3 bases and 6 bases, with 15 bases remaining between them. The CDR3 spans 14 residues. Germline-derived CDR1 and CDR2 are MNHEY and SMNVEV (reference sequence). CDR3 region: CASSFGSSAGEQYF. Here the CDR3 DNA reads TGTGCCAGCAGTTTCGGATCCTCTGCGGGCGAGCAGTACTTC.

The chain combines TRBV19 with TRBJ1-4; 7 bases are a match to TRBD1. The CDR3 runs to 15 residues. V lost 4 bases to trimming and J lost 7 bases; unmatched junction nucleotides: 9. Germline CDR1 reads LNHDA; CDR2 reads SQIVND (reference sequence). This chain's CDR3 is CASSTKGAVGEKLFF. CDR3 coding DNA: TGTGCCAGTAGTACGAAGGGGGCCGTCGGTGAAAAACTGTTTTTT.

V and J are TRBV30 and TRBJ2-3; perhaps TRBD2 as D (6 bases). The CDR3 sequence is 12 residues long. The germline V gene has CDR1 GTSNPN and CDR2 SVGIG (reference sequence). The V gene lost 1 base and the J gene lost 6 bases, with 8 bases spanning the gap. The CDR3 spells CAWSEGGDTQYF. The CDR3 DNA is TGTGCCTGGAGTGAGGGAGGCGATACGCAGTATTTT.